This T cell receptor beta chain came from a study of T-cell reconstitution after alpha-beta-depleted transplantation in children. On this clonotype: Antigen specificity is unknown. This could be a read error, since a much larger clone is one nucleotide away.

Whole-study findings and limits: Surviving recipient T cells and intrathymic progenitors accounted for some patients' high TCRbeta diversity at day 60. One year post-transplant, T-cell counts and diversity were largely derived from T cells produced anew. Several hundred rapidly expanded clones from non-depleted graft cells reportedly supplied alpha-beta T cells about two months post-transplant.

The CDR3 contains 13 residues. This sample's TCRbeta library carried unique molecular identifier barcodes. Using its own MiXCR run on the PCR reads, TCRdb lists one record per CDR3 protein. The sample carries over 450,000 distinct CDR3 sequences, about 11% recorded once. The chain joins TRBV12-3 or TRBV12-4 to TRBJ2-5; D uncertain. The starting material was PBMCs, obtained before TCRalphabeta/CD19-depleted stem cell transplant. This clonotype originated in a child aged 2-15 years with inherited bone marrow failure, due to receive a stem cell transplant. The CDR3 protein is CANSFDLLETQYF. The CDR3 region has the DNA TGTGCCAACAGTTTCGACCTGCTGGAGACCCAGTACTTC.